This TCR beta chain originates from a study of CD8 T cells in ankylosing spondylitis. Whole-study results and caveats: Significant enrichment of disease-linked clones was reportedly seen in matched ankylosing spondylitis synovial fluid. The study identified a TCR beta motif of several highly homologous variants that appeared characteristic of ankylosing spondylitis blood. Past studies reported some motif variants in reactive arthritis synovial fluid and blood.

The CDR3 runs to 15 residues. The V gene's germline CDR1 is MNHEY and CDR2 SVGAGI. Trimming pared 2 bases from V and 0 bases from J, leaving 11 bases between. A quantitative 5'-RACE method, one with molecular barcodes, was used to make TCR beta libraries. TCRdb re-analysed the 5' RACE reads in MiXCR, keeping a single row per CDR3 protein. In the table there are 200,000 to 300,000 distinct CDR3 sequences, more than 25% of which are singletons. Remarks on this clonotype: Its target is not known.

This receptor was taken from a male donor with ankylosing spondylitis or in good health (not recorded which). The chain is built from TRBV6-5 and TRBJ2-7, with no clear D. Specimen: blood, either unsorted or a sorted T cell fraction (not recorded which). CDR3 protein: CASSYPGLSSYEQYF. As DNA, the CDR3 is TGTGCCAGCAGTTACCCCGGGCTCAGCTCCTACGAGCAGTACTTC.